The sequence of this T cell receptor beta chain was determined in a study of blood T cell repertoires in COVID-19. Across the study: The cDNA or gDNA used as material had been derived from T cells, B-cell-depleted T cells, or PBMCs.

Per the original data handling: The assay estimated nucleated cells by amplifying reference gene primers. Generated by immunoSEQ multiplex PCR, the TCRdb table keeps only in-frame clones and is missing some. The DNA was the basis for D and trimming; V, J and clone size are from that table. The table shows fewer than 90,000 clones, with around nine tenths occurring only once. This clone was picked up one time. Trimming cost V 7 bases and J 6 bases, with 13 bases left between them. From germline, CDR1 is WSHSY and CDR2 SAAADI. This CDR3 comprises 12 residues. The chain recombines TRBV10-2 with TRBJ2-7, with D tentatively TRBD1 (6 bases). Source material: peripheral blood. This TCR derives from a human donor in a cohort sampled during active COVID-19. CDR3 bases: TGCGCCAGCACAACAGGGCGTGGCGAGCAGTACTTC. Amino acid sequence: CASTTGRGEQYF.